The rows below give T cell receptor beta chains drawn from one sample of a study of blood T cell repertoires in COVID-19. Generated by immunoSEQ multiplex PCR, the TCRdb table keeps only in-frame clones and is missing some. Of 150,000 to 200,000 clones listed, 80% to 85% were seen once; the top ten hold around 2.4%. Sequencing was done on a sample of peripheral blood. The receptors originated from a human donor with acute or convalescent COVID-19. The donor label of this sample is uncertain. CDR3s include the opening cysteine and the closing phenylalanine or tryptophan. The D gene is left open where the match is weak. Size values are once, few and many counts, or a class for expanded clones, and some rows have none.

j_gene	v_gene	abundance	d_gene	CDR3aa	CDR3nt
TRBJ2-2	TRBV28	.	TRBD2	CASMGGRVGGHTGELFF	TGTGCCAGCATGGGGGGTCGAGTGGGAGGGCACACCGGGGAGCTGTTTTTT
TRBJ1-2	TRBV6-5	once	TRBD1	CASSSGQDFYGYTF	TGTGCCAGCAGTTCGGGACAGGATTTTTATGGCTACACCTTC
TRBJ1-6	TRBV19	.	TRBD1	CASSFTGGVGSYNSPLHF	TGTGCCAGTAGTTTCACAGGGGGCGTAGGCTCCTATAATTCACCCCTCCACTTT
TRBJ1-1	TRBV5-4	.	.	CASRADRSLNTEAFF	TGTGCCAGCAGGGCAGACAGGTCCCTGAACACTGAAGCTTTCTTT
TRBJ1-1	TRBV5-1	few	.	CASSFGHGTEAFF	TGCGCCAGCAGCTTCGGACACGGGACAGAAGCTTTCTTT
TRBJ2-7	TRBV5-6	.	.	CASSIGGWEREQYF	TGTGCCAGCAGCATCGGAGGTTGGGAGCGCGAGCAGTACTTC
TRBJ2-7	TRBV12-3/TRBV12-4	.	.	CASRLGGSYEQYF	TGTGCCAGCAGGCTGGGGGGCTCCTACGAGCAGTACTTC
TRBJ1-4	TRBV3-1/TRBV3-2	few	.	CASSQIRGEEKLFF	TGTGCCAGCAGCCAGATAAGGGGCGAGGAAAAACTGTTTTTT
TRBJ1-4	TRBV28	.	.	CASISRLQGWPNEKLFF	TGTGCCAGCATTTCCAGACTTCAGGGGTGGCCTAATGAAAAACTGTTTTTT
TRBJ1-2	TRBV5-6	.	.	CASSLGQSNYGYTF	TGTGCCAGCAGCTTGGGACAGTCTAACTATGGCTACACCTTC
TRBJ1-1	TRBV5-1	few	TRBD1	CASSLQGVNTEAFF	TGCGCCAGCAGTTTACAGGGGGTGAACACTGAAGCTTTCTTT
TRBJ1-2	TRBV7-9	.	TRBD1	CASSLLTGGVGNYGYTF	TGTGCCAGCAGCTTACTGACAGGGGGAGTGGGTAACTATGGCTACACCTTC
TRBJ2-5	TRBV30	.	TRBD2	CAWARAGGSRETQYF	TGTGCCTGGGCAAGAGCGGGAGGGAGTCGGGAGACCCAGTACTTC
TRBJ1-1	TRBV15	.	.	CATSRWTTGGYTEAFF	TGTGCCACCAGCCGCTGGACGACCGGGGGGTACACTGAAGCTTTCTTT
TRBJ2-2	TRBV27	.	.	CASSLIGRPGTGELFF	TGTGCCAGCAGTCTCATTGGGAGGCCGGGCACCGGGGAGCTGTTTTTT
TRBJ1-2	TRBV9	many	.	CASSVVADNYGYTF	TGTGCCAGCAGCGTAGTGGCAGATAACTATGGCTACACCTTC
TRBJ1-6	TRBV7-2	few	.	CASSLVRTNSPLHF	TGTGCCAGCAGCTTAGTTAGGACAAATTCACCCCTCCACTTT
TRBJ2-7	TRBV11-2	.	TRBD1	CASSQSFGQVGSF	TGTGCCAGCAGCCAAAGTTTCGGACAGGTGGGAAGTTTC
TRBJ2-1	TRBV10-1	.	.	CASSENRAIGEQFF	TGCGCCAGCAGTGAGAACAGGGCTATAGGTGAGCAGTTCTTC
TRBJ1-5	TRBV5-1	.	.	CASSLDRDQPQHF	TGCGCCAGCAGCTTGGACAGGGATCAGCCCCAGCATTTT
TRBJ1-2	TRBV12-3/TRBV12-4	.	TRBD1	CASSRQGEGGYTF	TGTGCCAGCAGTCGACAGGGTGAGGGGGGCTACACCTTC
TRBJ1-2	TRBV27	.	TRBD1	CASSLGADRANGYTF	TGTGCCAGCAGTTTAGGGGCGGACAGGGCCAATGGCTACACCTTC
TRBJ1-1	TRBV6-1	.	.	CASSEQGFGPEAFF	TGTGCCAGCAGTGAGCAGGGGTTTGGCCCTGAAGCTTTCTTT
TRBJ2-1	TRBV19	.	.	CASSRLEVEDEQFF	TGTGCCAGTAGTAGACTAGAGGTTGAGGATGAGCAGTTCTTC
TRBJ2-7	TRBV9	few	TRBD2	CASSPPGLAGFYEQYF	TGTGCCAGCAGCCCCCCCGGGCTAGCGGGCTTCTACGAGCAGTACTTC
TRBJ2-3	TRBV4-1	.	.	CASSQEPPGGGITDTQYF	TGCGCCAGCAGCCAAGAGCCCCCTGGCGGGGGCATCACAGATACGCAGTATTTT
TRBJ1-2	TRBV5-1	.	.	CASSAGVGYGYTF	TGCGCCAGCAGCGCAGGGGTGGGGTATGGCTACACCTTC
TRBJ1-1	TRBV30	.	.	CAWSVGGNTEAFF	TGTGCCTGGAGTGTAGGAGGGAACACTGAAGCTTTCTTT
TRBJ1-1	TRBV7-9	.	.	CASSLTLAEAFF	TGTGCCAGCAGCTTAACATTAGCCGAAGCTTTCTTT
TRBJ2-3	TRBV5-1	.	TRBD2	CASSSRGGGSDTQYF	TGCGCCAGCAGCTCCCGGGGGGGCGGATCAGATACGCAGTATTTT
TRBJ2-7	TRBV18	.	TRBD1	CASSPSGTGFYEQYF	TGTGCCAGCTCCCCATCCGGGACAGGGTTCTACGAGCAGTACTTC